Presented here are 5 T cell receptor beta chains from one specimen sequenced in a study of blood T cell repertoires in COVID-19. Profiling relied on immunoSEQ multiplex PCR, and the TCRdb table lists in-frame clones only, not all of them. The sample yields about 47,000 clones, about 81% seen once. Source material: peripheral blood. The receptors derive from a man in his fifties with acute or convalescent COVID-19.

The V and J genes are TRBV7-9 and TRBJ2-1; 8 positions agree with TRBD1. The CDR3 runs to 15 residues. Germline V gene sequence: CDR1 SEHNR, CDR2 FQNEAQ (reference sequence). V lost 1 base and J lost 8; bases outside the gene matches: 7. The DNA of the CDR3 is TGTGCCAGCAGCTTAGAAGGAGGACAGGGCCATGAGCAGTTCTTC. It specifies CASSLEGGQGHEQFF.

This clone was seen only a few times. This CDR3 is CASSPPRQGPYTGELFF. The CDR3 DNA sequence: TGTGCCAGCTCCCCTCCGAGACAGGGGCCGTACACCGGGGAGCTGTTTTTT. The chain has TRBV18 and TRBJ2-2, with 8 bases identical to TRBD1. CDR3 size: 17 residues. CDR1 is KGHSH, CDR2 LQKENI, per germline. V was clipped by 6 bases and J by 3 bases; unmatched bases: 12.

The CDR3: CASTPVDGQGNNYGYTF. CDR3 DNA: TGTGCCAGCACCCCCGTGGATGGCCAGGGAAATAACTATGGCTACACCTTC. The chain is built from TRBV5-8 and TRBJ1-2, with D possibly being TRBD1 (5 bases). Trimming shortened V by 6 bases and J by 1 base, and 22 bases separated the two germline ends. This CDR3 spans 17 amino acids. Germline CDR1 SGHTS, CDR2 YDEGEE.

V and J are TRBV2 and TRBJ2-3; 13 nucleotides agree with TRBD2. Germline assignment: CDR1 SNHLY and CDR2 FYNNEI. This CDR3 is 16 amino acids long. V gave up 11 bases and J gave up 1 base; unmatched junction bases: 9. In DNA, the CDR3 is TGTGCCGGGACTAGCGGGACTCCCCCCCGCACAGATACGCAGTATTTT. Translation gives CAGTSGTPPRTDTQYF.

This clone was picked up one time. The chain recombines TRBV3-1 (or the pseudogene TRBV3-2) with TRBJ1-2; D gene uncertain. CDR3 length: 15 residues. Trimming removed 3 bases from V and 1 base from J, with 12 bases in between. Germline lookup yields CDR1 LGHDT and CDR2 YNNKEL (reference sequence). The CDR3 sequence is CASSHSEYNNYGYTF. Written as DNA, the CDR3 is TGTGCCAGCAGCCATTCTGAGTATAATAACTATGGCTACACCTTC.